The next 22 T cell receptor beta chains were all read from a single sample in a study of T cell responses to AZD1222 COVID-19 vaccine. Repertoires were generated with immunoSEQ multiplex PCR, while TCRdb's copy carries only in-frame clones and drops some. This sample has 110,000 to 150,000 clones; 90% to 95% occur once, and the top ten carry around 0.85%. The source was peripheral blood, collected on day 0 of MenACWY control vaccination. Receptor source: an adult in good health.

V gene TRBV11-2 combines with J gene TRBJ1-6; no clear D. Trimming removed 3 bases at V and 5 bases at J, with 5 bases between. The CDR3 runs 13 residues. Germline CDR1 reads SGHAT; CDR2 reads FQNNGV. The CDR3 spells CASSFQNNSPLHF. DNA for the CDR3: TGTGCCAGCAGCTTCCAGAATAATTCACCCCTCCACTTT.

The gene calls are TRBV7-9 and TRBJ1-4; the D is unclear. CDR1 SEHNR and CDR2 FQNEAQ come from the germline V gene (reference sequence). The CDR3 totals 16 residues. The germline V and J ends were trimmed by 4 bases and 12 bases, with 24 bases remaining between them. The CDR3, as DNA: TGTGCCAGCAGCTACGAATCTTACGGCTTTGGTGGGGAACTGTTTTTT. Translation: CASSYESYGFGGELFF.

The rearrangement uses TRBV14 and TRBJ1-2, with TRBD1 matching 7 bases. This CDR3 is built from 15 residues. Germline CDR1 SGHDN, CDR2 FVKESK. V was clipped by 4 bases and J by 7 bases; unmatched bases: 12. CDR3 sequence reads: CASSRRTGESGGYTF. The DNA for the CDR3 is TGTGCCAGCAGCCGGAGAACAGGGGAGAGTGGTGGCTACACCTTC.

The chain links TRBV5-1 to TRBJ2-1; TRBD2 matches at 13 bases. This CDR3 spans 15 amino acids. Trimming at V came to 4 bases and at J to 4 bases, leaving 2 bases not matched to a gene. The germline gives CDR1 SGHRS, CDR2 YFSETQ. In DNA, the CDR3 is TGCGCCAGCAGCGTACTAGCGGGGGGGTACAATGAGCAGTTCTTC. Translating gives CASSVLAGGYNEQFF.

Worth noting for this clone: The sample contains more than one DNA sequence encoding this CDR3. The chain couples TRBV28 to TRBJ1-2; no clear D. The V and J ends lost 2 bases and 2 bases respectively, with 6 bases between them. This CDR3 region has 13 residues. Germline values: CDR1 MDHEN, CDR2 SYDVKM. CDR3 DNA: TGTGCCAGCAGTTTACTGGGGAACTATGGCTACACCTTC. Translated: CASSLLGNYGYTF.

The CDR3 region is CASSPPDRSNEKLFF. The CDR3 nucleotides read TGTGCCAGCAGTCCCCCAGACAGGTCTAATGAAAAACTGTTTTTT. The V and J genes are TRBV28 and TRBJ1-4, with TRBD1 as a possible D gene (6 bases). Germline-derived CDR1 and CDR2 are MDHEN and SYDVKM. The CDR3 is 15 amino acids. The V and J ends lost 5 bases and 3 bases respectively, with 13 bases between them.

V is TRBV7-3 and J is TRBJ2-7; D perhaps matches TRBD1 (6 bases). V was trimmed by 0 bases and J by 11 bases, leaving 14 bases between them. The CDR3 length is 13 residues. CDR1 is SGHTA and CDR2 is FQGTGA in the germline V gene. The CDR3 region has the DNA TGTGCCAGCAGCTTAACGTTCAGGGGACAAAAGTACTTC. The encoded protein is CASSLTFRGQKYF.

This clone was recorded once. The chain joins TRBV6-4 to TRBJ2-1; D perhaps matches TRBD2 (5 bases). Trimming pared 3 bases from V and 2 bases from J, leaving 8 bases between. The length of the CDR3 is 14 residues. CDR1 and CDR2 from the germline V gene are MRHNA and SNTAGT. CDR3 DNA: TGTGCCAGCAGTGAAAGCGGTGCCTACAATGAGCAGTTCTTC. This gives the protein CASSESGAYNEQFF.

The chain couples TRBV6-1 to TRBJ1-1; 7 bases align to TRBD1. Trimming took 3 bases from V and 7 from J; bases not matched to a gene: 5. Germline V gene data show CDR1 as MNHNS and CDR2 as SASEGT. This CDR3 is 13 amino acids long. CDR3 residues: CASSESAGGEAFF. The CDR3 bases are TGTGCCAGCAGTGAGTCGGCAGGGGGTGAAGCTTTCTTT.

The chain joins TRBV5-1 to TRBJ2-7; TRBD1 is a possible D gene (5 bases). CDR1 is SGHRS, CDR2 YFSETQ, per germline. The CDR3 extends over 13 amino acids. Trimming stripped 4 bases from V and 3 bases from J, with 11 bases between. Written as DNA, the CDR3 is TGCGCCAGCAGCGTGCAGGGTAACTACGAGCAGTACTTC. Residues: CASSVQGNYEQYF.

The CDR3 DNA sequence: TGCGCCAGCAGCAAGAACACCGGGGAGCTGTTTTTT. This sequence encodes CASSKNTGELFF. The chain couples TRBV5-1 to TRBJ2-2, with unresolved D. The CDR3 runs to 12 residues. Germline CDR1 is SGHRS and CDR2 is YFSETQ. The V end lost 4 bases, the J end lost 1 base, and 2 bases lay between the germline ends.

The chain couples TRBV2 to TRBJ1-2; the match to TRBD1 covers 9 bases. Germline values: CDR1 SNHLY, CDR2 FYNNEI. The CDR3 loop spans 13 amino acids. V lost 7 bases and J lost 6; bases outside the gene matches: 6. CDR3 residues: CASTGDRVDGYTF. For the CDR3, the DNA is TGTGCCAGCACTGGGGACAGGGTGGATGGCTACACCTTC.

The chain recombines TRBV12-3 or TRBV12-4 with TRBJ1-2; D uncertain. CDR3 length: 12 residues. Trimming left V 6 bases short and J 5 bases short, with 10 bases between. The CDR3 DNA sequence: TGTGCCAGCAGCCGGGGAGGGTATGGCTACACCTTC. Translation: CASSRGGYGYTF.

V usage is TRBV19 and J usage is TRBJ1-5; no definite D call. Germline lookup yields CDR1 LNHDA and CDR2 SQIVND (reference sequence). Trimming took off 6 bases at V and 5 bases at J, with 14 bases between the two ends. This CDR3 is 14 amino acids long. The CDR3 region is CASSLSGEYQPQHF. CDR3 DNA sequence: TGTGCCAGTAGCCTCAGTGGGGAATATCAGCCCCAGCATTTT.

DNA of the CDR3: TGTGCCAGCAGCTTAGCACGACACCTCCAAGAGACCCAGTACTTC. Amino acids: CASSLARHLQETQYF. The chain carries TRBV7-7 and TRBJ2-5; D is ambiguous. CDR1 SSHAT and CDR2 FNYEAQ come from the germline V gene (reference sequence). V shed 0 bases and J shed 1 base, with 9 bases lying between them. This CDR3 has 15 amino acids.

This chain uses TRBV5-6 with TRBJ2-5; weak D call: TRBD2 (5 bases). V was cut by 2 bases and J by 5 bases, with 13 bases left in between. The germline V gene encodes CDR1 SGHDT and CDR2 YYEEEE. The CDR3 is 14 residues long. CDR3 DNA: TGTGCCAGCAGCTTCGGACTCGGGGTGGAGACCCAGTACTTC. This gives the protein CASSFGLGVETQYF.

The J gene is TRBJ2-3, the V gene TRBV7-9; 8 bases align to TRBD2. Germline-derived CDR1 and CDR2 are SEHNR and FQNEAQ (reference sequence). This CDR3 has 15 residues. The V and J ends lost 6 bases and 5 bases, in that order; junction bases with no gene match: 10. As DNA, the CDR3 is TGTGCCAGCAGTACCCGGGGGGGCCGGCAAGATACGCAGTATTTT. Translating gives CASSTRGGRQDTQYF.

The chain employs TRBV5-4 and TRBJ2-1; 10 positions agree with TRBD2. This CDR3 has 15 residues. V lost 0 bases, J lost 6 bases, and 3 bases stayed unmatched. Germline CDR1 is SGHNT and CDR2 is YYREEE (reference sequence). The chain's CDR3 is CASSLVQRGGNEQFF. CDR3 nucleotide sequence: TGTGCCAGCAGCTTGGTCCAGCGGGGGGGCAATGAGCAGTTCTTC.

This clone is classed as medium-sized. The genes are TRBV19 and TRBJ1-6, with TRBD1 as a possible D gene (6 bases). CDR3 length: 12 residues. CDR1 LNHDA and CDR2 SQIVND come from the germline V gene (reference sequence). The DNA of the CDR3 is TGTGGGGGACACAGAACGTATTCACCCCTCCACTTT. Its translation is CGGHRTYSPLHF.

This clone was counted a single time. The chain couples TRBV6-8 to TRBJ2-3; D gene ambiguous. V was clipped by 8 bases and J by 2 bases, with 17 bases between them. The germline V gene has CDR1 MNHGY and CDR2 SAAAGT. CDR3 size: 15 residues. CDR3 region: CASHLKVTYTDTQYF. DNA for the CDR3: TGTGCCAGCCACCTCAAGGTGACTTACACAGATACGCAGTATTTT.

The V gene is TRBV28, the J gene TRBJ2-1; D call uncertain. Germline CDR1 is MDHEN and CDR2 is SYDVKM. With 10 bases removed from V and 0 bases from J, the gap between germline ends came to 10 bases. This CDR3 has 13 residues. The CDR3 loop reads CATRKGSYNEQFF. CDR3 DNA sequence: TGTGCCACCCGGAAGGGCTCCTACAATGAGCAGTTCTTC.

The chain carries TRBV10-3 and TRBJ2-1, with TRBD2 matching 7 bases. The CDR3 totals 16 residues. V lost 3 bases and J lost 3; bases outside the gene matches: 8. Germline CDR1 is ENHRY and CDR2 is SYGVKD. CDR3 coding DNA: TGTGCCATCAGTGACGGAGGACTAGGCAACTACAATGAGCAGTTCTTC. The encoded protein is CAISDGGLGNYNEQFF.